The present T cell receptor (beta chain) was sequenced within a study of PD-L1 blockade in urothelial cancer. Study summary: Bladder-origin urothelial cancer in males covered about 90% of the roughly 30 patients. T cell content in blood samples showed a median of about 140,000.

CDR1 is MGHDK and CDR2 is SYGVNS in the germline V gene. V shed 6 bases and J 2 bases; nucleotides not matched to a gene: 11. CDR3 length equals 16 residues. Measured with immunoSEQ multiplex PCR; TCRdb has only the in-frame clones, and not every one. The sample includes tens of thousands of clones, roughly 89% of them seen just once. Noted time point: pretreatment peripheral blood. The chain recombines TRBV25-1 with TRBJ2-7; TRBD1 matches 9 bases. This receptor was taken from a man aged 60 to 75 with urothelial cancer. Sequencing was performed on PBMCs, taken around atezolizumab (anti-PD-L1) treatment. The CDR3 protein is CASSVMTGGIPYEQYF. The DNA for the CDR3 is TGTGCCAGCAGCGTTATGACAGGGGGAATTCCCTACGAGCAGTACTTC.